This TCR beta chain was captured by sequencing in a study of molecular identifiers for immune sequencing clone quantification. Looked up from germline, CDR1 is MNHEY and CDR2 is SMNVEV (reference sequence). CDR3 length: 14 amino acids. Trimming at V came to 1 base and at J to 3 bases, leaving 1 base not matched to a gene. This clonotype was detected ten times or more. TCRdb re-called the PCR reads with MiXCR, one entry per CDR3 protein. The sample holds 550,000 to 750,000 distinct CDR3 sequences; approximately 20% are singletons and the top ten take about 0.9%. Sequences were obtained from naive CD8+ T cells from blood, with Jurkat cell RNA spiked in. The subset was: FACS-sorted CD8+CD4-CCR7+CD45RA+ naive T cells. The receptor was isolated from a human donor in good health. Some libraries in this study had Jurkat cell RNA spiked in. The chain couples TRBV27 to TRBJ2-3; 7 bases are a match to TRBD2. The CDR3 coding sequence is TGTGCCAGCAGTTTATTGCGGGAGACAGATACGCAGTATTTT. Translating gives CASSLLRETDTQYF.